This TCR beta chain is drawn from a study of T cell responses to AZD1222 COVID-19 vaccine. Points from the study as a whole: Among the donors, most were white British and more were female, and clonal diversity was possibly underestimated. Just five or six AZD1222 recipients tested seropositive at baseline.

Details on this clone: Its target is unknown.

Sequencing used immunoSEQ multiplex PCR; TCRdb keeps in-frame clones, though not all of them. Of around 120,000 clones listed, 87% are singletons. V was trimmed by 1 base and J by 3 bases, leaving 12 bases between them. Germline V gene sequence: CDR1 LGHNA, CDR2 YNFKEQ. This CDR3 comprises 15 residues. The chain uses TRBV4-2 and TRBJ1-2; no firm D call. The receptor was isolated from an adult who received the AZD1222 COVID-19 vaccine. This specimen was peripheral blood, taken 28 days after the second AZD1222 dose. This chain's CDR3 is CASSQVVMGYYGYTF. CDR3 nucleotides: TGTGCCAGCAGCCAAGTTGTCATGGGCTACTATGGCTACACCTTC.